This TCR beta chain was recovered during a study of OX40 agonist ivuxolimab in advanced cancers. Across the study: Every 2 weeks, patients got intravenous ivuxolimab at one of six dose levels (0.01-10 mg/kg).

Study-wide findings and caveats: The expanded peripheral T cells' antigen specificity was not determined.

Sequencing used immunoSEQ multiplex PCR; TCRdb keeps in-frame clones, though not all of them. This sample has 20,000 to 30,000 clones; roughly nine tenths occur once, and the top ten carry 30% to 35%. To note about this clone: The antigen remains undetermined.

Germline-derived CDR1 and CDR2 are LGHNA and YSLEER. Trimming stripped 1 base from V and 2 bases from J, with 12 bases between. This CDR3 has 15 amino acids. V and J are TRBV4-3 and TRBJ2-7; D is unresolved. The specimen comprised CD4+ or CD8+ T cells sorted from blood, sampled in a trial of the OX40 agonist ivuxolimab. The source is an adult with an advanced solid tumor such as melanoma, head and neck, liver or kidney cancer. This CDR3 is CASSQGYSTAYEQYF. The CDR3 DNA sequence: TGCGCCAGCAGCCAAGGGTACAGCACGGCCTACGAGCAGTACTTC.